This T cell receptor beta chain was profiled in a study of blood T cell repertoires in COVID-19. Only in-frame clones appear in the TCRdb table, and some are missing; sequencing was by immunoSEQ multiplex PCR. The sample contains 200,000 to 250,000 clones, roughly 87% of which appear only once. V dropped 4 bases and J dropped 4 bases, with 18 bases sitting between them. Germline V CDR1 and CDR2: MDHEN, SYDVKM. The CDR3 is 16 amino acids. Source material: PBMCs or T cells enriched from blood (not recorded which). V and J are TRBV28 and TRBJ2-3; D may be TRBD2 (6 bases). The clonotype originates from a young woman with acute COVID-19. The CDR3: CASSSPGLVTSDTQYF. The CDR3 DNA follows: TGTGCCAGCAGTTCACCGGGACTCGTTACGTCAGATACGCAGTATTTT. Full variable domain (rest looked up from reference TRBV28 and TRBJ2-3): DVKVTQSSRYLVKRTGEKVFLECVQDMDHENMFWYRQDPGLGLRLIYFSYDVKMKEKGDIPEGYSVSREKKERFSLILESASTNQTSMYLCASSSPGLVTSDTQYFGPGTRLTVL.